This T cell receptor (beta chain) was captured in a study of cytomegalovirus exposure and HLA in healthy donors. Background on the study: In an earlier analysis, around 100 million unique TCR beta sequences were found from 150 million to 200 million T cells.

Overall study findings and caveats: TCR beta chain V- and J-gene trimming was linked, in a later analysis, to a missense variant in DCLRE1C. Analysis was performed later, and it showed HLA-associated TCR beta chains to be more clonally expanded than equally common others. Fewer N-insertions (relative to the approximately 670-donor mean) were reportedly seen in an Asian-associated ancestry cluster in a later analysis.

PCR primers comprised 60 Vbeta and 13 Jbeta primers. Only in-frame clones appear in the TCRdb table, and some are missing; sequencing was by immunoSEQ multiplex PCR. The top ten clones hold 1.5% to 2% of a sample with about 200,000 clones, roughly three quarters of them seen once. The CDR3 runs 14 residues. The germline gives CDR1 SGHTA, CDR2 FQGTGA. V was clipped by 3 bases and J by 3 bases; unmatched bases: 5. There are a few counts of this clone. Its antigen is not known. The source is a man between 45 and 60 years old in good health and CMV-seronegative. The sequenced sample was PBMCs. The gene calls are TRBV7-3 and TRBJ2-7; 7 bases agree with TRBD1. The CDR3 spells CASSFEGGGYEQYF. CDR3 coding DNA: TGTGCCAGCAGCTTTGAAGGGGGCGGCTACGAGCAGTACTTC. Drawing the rest from reference TRBV7-3 and TRBJ2-7, the complete variable domain is GAGVSQTPSNKVTEKGKYVELRCDPISGHTALYWYRQSLGQGPEFLIYFQGTGAADDSGLPNDRFFAVRPEGSVSTLKIQRTERGDSAVYLCASSFEGGGYEQYFGPGTRLTVT.